This entry concerns a single T cell receptor (beta chain). This record comes from a study of blood T cell repertoires in COVID-19. Categorization into cohorts depended on clinical history that participants reported. Recovered participants had two consecutive negative NP/OP PCR tests, healthcare professional clearance, or symptom resolution. Only in-frame clones appear in the TCRdb table, and some are missing; sequencing was by immunoSEQ multiplex PCR. The repertoire holds around 220,000 clones, with around 83% as singletons. The J segment lost 4 bases and the V segment lost 4 bases, leaving 10 bases of the junction unmatched. CDR3 length: 16 amino acids. Germline loops: CDR1 SGHVS, CDR2 FNYEAQ.

This TCR was recovered from a woman aged 40-49 years who had recovered from COVID-19. This chain connects TRBV7-6 to TRBJ1-2; 9 nucleotides agree with TRBD1. Sample: PBMCs or T cells enriched from blood (not recorded which). The CDR3 region is CASSSGQGMRGYGYTF. The CDR3 bases are TGTGCCAGCAGCTCAGGACAGGGGATGAGAGGCTATGGCTACACCTTC.